Following are 13 T cell receptor beta chains from one sample sequenced in a study of shared clonotypes between healthy human individuals. TCRdb's table, derived via immunoSEQ multiplex PCR, lists solely in-frame clones and lacks some. This sample has roughly 2,300,000 clones, with 85% to 95% found just once. Input material: naive CD4+ T cells from PBMCs. Noted subset: CD45RA+ positively selected. The receptors originated from a man between 18 and 29 years old in good health. Some clones in this sample may be carry-over from other donors' samples.

Turning to this clone: The same CDR3 can be traced to other DNA sequences in this sample. This chain joins TRBV7-2 and TRBJ1-2, with no clear D. Germline loops: CDR1 SGHTA, CDR2 FQGNSA. Trimming removed 5 bases from V and 4 bases from J, with 5 bases in between. The CDR3 is 11 amino acids. The CDR3 loop is CASSPGYGYTF. The CDR3 DNA reads as TGTGCCAGCAGCCCGGGCTATGGCTACACCTTC. The complete variable domain, with remaining parts taken from reference TRBV7-2 and TRBJ1-2, reads GAGVSQSPSNKVTEKGKDVELRCDPISGHTALYWYRQSLGQGLEFLIYFQGNSAPDKSGLPSDRFSAERTGGSVSTLTIQRTQQEDSAVYLCASSPGYGYTFGSGTRLTVV.

This chain links TRBV18 with TRBJ2-7; 7 positions agree with TRBD1. The germline gives CDR1 KGHSH, CDR2 LQKENI. The length of the CDR3 is 13 residues. V shed 6 bases, J shed 3 bases, and the junction held 5 bases outside the gene matches. Here the CDR3 DNA reads TGTGCCAGCTCTTTCCGGGACAGCTACGAGCAGTACTTC. Amino acids: CASSFRDSYEQYF.

Points on this clone: Other nucleotide sequences in the sample specify the same CDR3. The rearrangement uses TRBV9 and TRBJ2-1; weak D call: TRBD1 (5 bases). Germline V lookup: CDR1 SGDLS, CDR2 YYNGEE. The CDR3 consists of 15 residues. The V end lost 4 bases, the J end lost 1 base, and 12 bases lay between the germline ends. This chain's CDR3 is CASSPQGSSYNEQFF. In DNA, the CDR3 is TGTGCCAGCAGCCCCCAGGGATCTTCCTACAATGAGCAGTTCTTC.

V is TRBV10-3 and J is TRBJ2-7; 7 positions match TRBD1. The CDR3 runs to 16 residues. With 3 bases clipped from V and 0 bases from J, the junction kept 8 bases outside the gene matches. Germline values: CDR1 ENHRY, CDR2 SYGVKD. CDR3 region: CAISDLTGTVSYEQYF. The CDR3 DNA sequence: TGTGCCATCAGTGACCTAACGGGGACAGTCTCCTACGAGCAGTACTTC.

The gene calls are TRBV2 and TRBJ2-7; 7 positions agree with TRBD1. The V and J ends lost 1 base and 4 bases, in that order; junction bases with no gene match: 7. Germline loops: CDR1 SNHLY, CDR2 FYNNEI. This CDR3 region has 15 residues. CDR3 amino acids: CASSEDAAQGYEQYF. The CDR3 bases are TGTGCCAGCAGTGAAGACGCGGCACAGGGGTACGAGCAGTACTTC.

This chain links TRBV28 with TRBJ1-2; possible D gene TRBD1, 6 bases. Trimming pared 6 bases from V and 4 bases from J, leaving 15 bases between. The CDR3 is 14 amino acids. CDR1 and CDR2 from the germline V gene are MDHEN and SYDVKM. CDR3 sequence: CASRLPGQVYGYTF. The CDR3 DNA sequence: TGTGCCAGCAGGTTACCGGGACAAGTCTATGGCTACACCTTC.

The V gene is TRBV2, the J gene TRBJ2-3, with D perhaps matching TRBD1 or TRBD2 (6 bases each). Trimming removed 7 bases from V and 0 bases from J, with 14 bases in between. From germline, CDR1 is SNHLY and CDR2 FYNNEI. The CDR3 contains 15 residues. The CDR3 DNA is TGTGCCAGCACCGAGGGGGGCGGAAGCACAGATACGCAGTATTTT. Translation gives CASTEGGGSTDTQYF.

The J gene is TRBJ2-6, the V gene TRBV9; D gene uncertain. CDR3 length: 16 amino acids. V shed 3 bases and J shed 1 base, with 11 bases lying between them. The germline V gene encodes CDR1 SGDLS and CDR2 YYNGEE. CDR3 sequence: CASSALFYSGANVLTF. DNA for the CDR3: TGTGCCAGCAGCGCCCTATTCTATTCTGGGGCCAACGTCCTGACTTTC.

The chain joins TRBV5-1 to TRBJ2-7; D is undetermined. The CDR3 contains 17 residues. V was clipped by 4 bases and J by 2 bases, with 22 bases between them. Germline V gene sequence: CDR1 SGHRS, CDR2 YFSETQ. CDR3 DNA sequence: TGCGCCAGCAGCGCATGGAGTCCCCGCGACGACACCTACGAGCAGTACTTC. Its protein product is CASSAWSPRDDTYEQYF.

The J gene is TRBJ2-5, the V gene TRBV7-2; possible D gene TRBD1, 5 bases. Germline lookup yields CDR1 SGHTA and CDR2 FQGNSA. This CDR3 has 14 amino acids. V was cut by 0 bases and J by 5 bases, with 10 bases left in between. The CDR3 region is CASSLARGPETQYF. In nucleotides, the CDR3 is TGTGCCAGCAGCTTAGCTAGGGGTCCGGAGACCCAGTACTTC.

With regard to this clone: Distinct nucleotide sequences in the sample also encode this CDR3. The CDR3 region is CASSPWTANTEAFF. Written as DNA, the CDR3 is TGTGCCAGCAGCCCCTGGACAGCCAACACTGAAGCTTTCTTT. This chain joins TRBV7-2 and TRBJ1-1; D is possibly TRBD1 (6 bases). The CDR3 runs to 14 residues. The V gene's germline CDR1 is SGHTA and CDR2 FQGNSA. V was trimmed by 5 bases and J by 2 bases, leaving 12 bases between them.

As to this clone: An end of the junction differs from the germline gene, which may be a read error. The CDR3 DNA sequence: TGTGCCGGCAGTCCCGGGGACGTACTAGCCAAAAACATTCAGTACTTC. Protein product: CAGSPGDVLAKNIQYF. The rearrangement uses TRBV28 and TRBJ2-4, with D perhaps TRBD1 or TRBD2 (5 bases each). Germline values: CDR1 MDHEN, CDR2 SYDVKM. This CDR3 comprises 16 residues.

The sample holds one count of this clone. This sequence joins TRBV5-1 and TRBJ2-7, with 8 bases aligning to TRBD1. Germline loops: CDR1 SGHRS, CDR2 YFSETQ. The CDR3 extends over 16 amino acids. Trimming took 0 bases from V and 5 from J; bases not matched to a gene: 10. CDR3 in DNA: TGCGCCAGCAGCTTGGATAGGACAGGGATAACGGACGAGCAGTACTTC. This sequence encodes CASSLDRTGITDEQYF.